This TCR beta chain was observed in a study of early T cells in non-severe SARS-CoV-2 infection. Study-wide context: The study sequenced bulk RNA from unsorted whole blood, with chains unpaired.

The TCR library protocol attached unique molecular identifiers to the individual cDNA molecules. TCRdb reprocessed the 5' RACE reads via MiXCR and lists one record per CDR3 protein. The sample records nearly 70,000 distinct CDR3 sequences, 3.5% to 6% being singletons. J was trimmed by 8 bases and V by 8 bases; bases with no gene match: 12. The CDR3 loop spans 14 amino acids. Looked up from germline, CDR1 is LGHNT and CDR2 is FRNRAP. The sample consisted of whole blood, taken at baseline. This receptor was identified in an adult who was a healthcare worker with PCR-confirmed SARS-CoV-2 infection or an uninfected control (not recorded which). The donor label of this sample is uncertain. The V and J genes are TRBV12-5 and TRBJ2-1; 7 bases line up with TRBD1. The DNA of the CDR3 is TGTGCTAGTAGAAGCGCAGGGGGATTCCATGAGCAGTTCTTC. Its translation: CASRSAGGFHEQFF.